This record covers a single T cell receptor beta chain. Trimming cost V 10 bases and J 6 bases; bases outside gene matches: 6. This CDR3 has 13 amino acids. Looked up from germline, CDR1 is MNHNS and CDR2 is SASEGT. TCRdb reanalyzed the PCR reads with MiXCR. This sample has about 19,000 clones, with around 38% found just once. The record originates from a study of metastatic and nonmetastatic thyroid tumors. Ahead of thyroid surgery, no patient had received treatment of any kind. The TCR was taken from a female donor with papillary thyroid cancer or a benign thyroid nodule (not recorded which). Some clones in this sample may be carry-over from other donors' samples. Sequenced sample: tumor tissue. The chain is built from TRBV6-1 and TRBJ2-4; the match to TRBD1 covers 10 bases. CDR3 sequence (DNA): TGTGCCACCCATCGGGACAGGGGAAACATTCAGTACTTC. Encoded protein: CATHRDRGNIQYF.